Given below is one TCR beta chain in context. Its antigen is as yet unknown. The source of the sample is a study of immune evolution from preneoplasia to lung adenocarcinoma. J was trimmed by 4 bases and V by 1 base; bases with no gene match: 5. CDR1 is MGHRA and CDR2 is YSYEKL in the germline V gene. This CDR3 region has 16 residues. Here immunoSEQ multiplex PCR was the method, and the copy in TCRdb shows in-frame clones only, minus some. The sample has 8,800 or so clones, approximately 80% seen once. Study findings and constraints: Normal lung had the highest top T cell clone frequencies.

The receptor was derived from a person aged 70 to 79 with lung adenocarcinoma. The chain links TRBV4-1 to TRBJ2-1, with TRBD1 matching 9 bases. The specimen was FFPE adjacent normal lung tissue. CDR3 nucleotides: TGCGCCAGCAGCCAAGTTCCGGGACAGGGTTACAATGAGCAGTTCTTC. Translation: CASSQVPGQGYNEQFF.